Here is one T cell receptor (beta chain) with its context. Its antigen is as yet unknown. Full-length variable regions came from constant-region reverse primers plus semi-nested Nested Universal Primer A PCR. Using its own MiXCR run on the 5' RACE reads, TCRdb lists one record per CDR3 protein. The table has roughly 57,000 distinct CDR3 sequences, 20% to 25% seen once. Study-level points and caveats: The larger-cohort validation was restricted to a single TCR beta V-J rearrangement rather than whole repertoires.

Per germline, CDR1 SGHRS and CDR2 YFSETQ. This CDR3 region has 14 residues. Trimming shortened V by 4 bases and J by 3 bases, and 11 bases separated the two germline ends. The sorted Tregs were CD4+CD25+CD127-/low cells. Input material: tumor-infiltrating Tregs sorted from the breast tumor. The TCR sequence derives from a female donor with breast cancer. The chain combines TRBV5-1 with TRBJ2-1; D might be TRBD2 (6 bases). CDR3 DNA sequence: TGCGCCAGCAGCCGACTAGGGGACTACAATGAGCAGTTCTTC. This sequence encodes CASSRLGDYNEQFF.